This record covers a single T cell receptor beta chain. Germline V lookup: CDR1 MNHEY, CDR2 SMNVEV (reference sequence). Trimming removed 0 bases from V and 3 bases from J, with 13 bases in between. CDR3 length: 16 amino acids. Method: immunoSEQ multiplex PCR; TCRdb's copy keeps in-frame clones and lacks some. The profile shows about 74,000 clones, about four fifths of them singletons. The entry originates in a study of OX40 agonist ivuxolimab in advanced cancers. Study as a whole: Enrolled patients in dose escalation had cancers that were hepatocellular carcinoma, melanoma, renal cell or head and neck cancer.

The input for sequencing was CD4+ or CD8+ T cells sorted from blood, taken in a trial of the OX40 agonist ivuxolimab. This chain links TRBV27 with TRBJ2-3, with TRBD1 as a possible D gene (5 bases). The clonotype comes from an adult with an advanced solid tumor such as melanoma, head and neck, liver or kidney cancer. The CDR3, as DNA: TGTGCCAGCAGTTTATCCGGCAGGGTTCGTACAGATACGCAGTATTTT. It encodes CASSLSGRVRTDTQYF.